The rows below give T cell receptor beta chains drawn from one sample of a study of molecular identifiers for immune sequencing clone quantification. TCRdb used MiXCR to reprocess the PCR reads, holding one entry per CDR3 protein. The sample lists fewer than 350,000 distinct CDR3 sequences; 20% to 25% were seen once. The sequenced material came from naive CD8+ T cells from blood, with Jurkat cell RNA spiked in. The receptors come from a human donor in good health. Some libraries in this study had Jurkat cell RNA spiked in. Each CDR3 is given with its conserved first and last residue. D genes are given only for firm matches.

j_call | d_call | v_call | cdr3_aa
TRBJ1-1 | NA | TRBV2 | CASSGKHHLIF
TRBJ1-1 | NA | TRBV9 | CASSVAGYTEAFF
TRBJ1-2 | NA | TRBV2 | CASSASRQSYYGYTF
TRBJ1-1 | NA | TRBV30 | CAWDRIQGTEAFF
TRBJ1-1 | NA | TRBV28 | CASSLQGRTNTEAFF
TRBJ2-7 | NA | TRBV27 | CASREQERSSYEQYF
TRBJ1-1 | TRBD1 | TRBV7-9 | CASGQPGQDLTEAFF
TRBJ2-3 | NA | TRBV27 | CASSLVPGATDTQYF
TRBJ2-3 | TRBD2 | TRBV6-2/TRBV6-3 | CASSPRGGGPDTQYF
TRBJ1-2 | NA | TRBV12-3/TRBV12-4 | CASSLGRPGAIF
TRBJ2-3 | NA | TRBV27 | CASRTGWMGTQYF
TRBJ1-6 | NA | TRBV21-1 | CASSKAQGKSSYNSPLHF
TRBJ2-1 | NA | TRBV30 | CAWSVIVLEQFF
TRBJ2-6 | TRBD1 | TRBV7-9 | CASSSRGQGIAGANVLTF
TRBJ1-1 | TRBD1 | TRBV9 | CASSETGMNTEAFF
TRBJ2-2 | NA | TRBV4-3 | CASSLSEVATGELFF
TRBJ1-1 | TRBD1 | TRBV9 | CASSPGQGLKTEAFF
TRBJ2-2 | TRBD1 | TRBV20-1 | CSVGTENTGELFF
TRBJ2-3 | TRBD1 | TRBV12-3/TRBV12-4 | CASSKGAGDTQYF
TRBJ2-7 | NA | TRBV7-9 | CASGRVAANEQYF
TRBJ2-7 | TRBD1 | TRBV19 | CASTPTTGAYEQYF
TRBJ2-3 | NA | TRBV4-3 | CATSRLVGTDTQYF
TRBJ2-7 | TRBD1 | TRBV9 | CASSVGDRAREQYF
TRBJ1-1 | NA | TRBV5-7 | CASSLAGPTTEAFF
TRBJ2-7 | NA | TRBV6-5 | CASCPGPIYEQYF
TRBJ1-1 | NA | TRBV30 | CAWSEVGGTEAFF
TRBJ2-3 | NA | TRBV4-3 | CASSQEGVGTDTQYF
TRBJ1-3 | NA | TRBV7-9 | CASSPTGGSGNTIYF
TRBJ2-1 | TRBD2 | TRBV6-5 | CASSYYLAGGEQFF
TRBJ2-1 | NA | TRBV27 | CASSLSGYAFF
TRBJ1-1 | NA | TRBV6-1 | CASRLTSTEAFF
TRBJ2-7 | TRBD1 | TRBV29-1 | CSVLTGWTYEQYF
TRBJ2-7 | NA | TRBV30 | CAWSVPLVEPYEQYF
TRBJ2-5 | NA | TRBV20-1 | CSARSQETQYF
TRBJ2-7 | NA | TRBV6-2/TRBV6-3 | CASSYAQVYERYF
TRBJ2-7 | TRBD1 | TRBV25-1 | CASSDTGGGEQYF
TRBJ2-5 | NA | TRBV4-3 | CASSQARVQETQYF
TRBJ2-3 | TRBD2 | TRBV6-5 | CASSSEWSGGADTQYF
TRBJ1-1 | NA | TRBV7-9 | CASSSSRVGGIRNTEAFF
TRBJ1-1 | TRBD1 | TRBV7-9 | CASSSYRGANTEAFF
TRBJ2-1 | TRBD2 | TRBV20-1 | CSARDISGSSYNEQFF
TRBJ1-5 | NA | TRBV13 | CASSSSLDSSNQPQHF
TRBJ2-7 | NA | TRBV7-8 | CASSLAPQAYEQYF
TRBJ1-1 | NA | TRBV4-1 | CASSQDVTASQTEAFF
TRBJ2-7 | NA | TRBV27 | CASSLFGSASYEQYF
TRBJ1-2 | TRBD1 | TRBV7-9 | CASSTTPTMDRVNPNYGYTF
TRBJ2-7 | TRBD1 | TRBV20-1 | CSARDRSKGEQYF
TRBJ2-3 | TRBD1 | TRBV29-1 | CSVDKGQGTDTQYF
TRBJ2-7 | TRBD1 | TRBV5-5 | CASSWQGADEQYF
TRBJ2-3 | NA | TRBV2 | CASTGGPYHTDTQYF
TRBJ2-7 | NA | TRBV18 | CASSLIGSYEQYF